This T cell receptor beta chain was documented in a study of blood T cell repertoires in COVID-19. At the level of the study: Sites in the United States, Italy and Spain provided acute and convalescent COVID-19 samples.

This CDR3 comprises 16 residues. The V gene end was trimmed by 0 bases and the J gene end by 7 bases; junction bases not matched to a gene: 7. Germline CDR1 MNHEY, CDR2 SMNVEV (reference sequence). Produced via immunoSEQ multiplex PCR; TCRdb's table is partial and in-frame only. The sample shows 260,000 or so clones, approximately 81% of them seen only once. This receptor was taken from a woman aged 45-65 years who had recovered from COVID-19. Source material: PBMCs or T cells enriched from blood (not recorded which). J is TRBJ2-1 and V is TRBV27; 9 bases line up with TRBD2. The CDR3 is CASSLSASGEWNEQFF. Written as DNA, the CDR3 is TGTGCCAGCAGTTTATCTGCTAGCGGGGAATGGAATGAGCAGTTCTTC.